The following is a T cell receptor (beta chain) sequence with its context. The antigen remains undetermined. V lost 5 bases, J lost 8 bases, and 12 bases lay in between. The CDR3 is made up of 13 amino acids. Per germline, CDR1 MDHEN and CDR2 SYDVKM. This record belongs to a study of shared clonotypes between healthy human individuals. Study-wide findings and caveats: The authors sampled blood alone, and tissue repertoires likely differ.

Using immunoSEQ multiplex PCR, the repertoire was profiled, and TCRdb retains in-frame clones only, with some absent. The sample records some 1.1 million clones, roughly 80% being singletons. The clonotype was recovered from a man in his late teens or twenties in good health. Some clones in this sample may be carry-over from other donors' samples. This chain connects TRBV28 to TRBJ1-4; D unclear. The source material was memory CD4+ T cells from PBMCs. The subset denotes: CD45RA-negative fraction. CDR3 coding DNA: TGTGCCAGCAGTCTACCCGGGCTAGAAAAACTGTTTTTT. It yields the protein CASSLPGLEKLFF.